This TCR beta chain originates from a study of vaccination effects on CD4 cells after COVID-19 (dated 2022 in TCRdb). Regarding the study in general: Post-vaccine samples across the study were collected a median of 72 days after the second dose, with a range of 14 to 241. Altogether, some 10 COVID-19 convalescent patients and a handful of SARS-CoV-2-naive healthy vaccine recipients made up the full study. The study compared SARS-CoV-2 spike-specific CD4+ TCR repertoires before and after mRNA vaccination in COVID-19 convalescent patients and infection-naive vaccine recipients. Cultures from other donors in the study were sequenced using the Oncomine TCR Beta short-read assay on an Illumina iSeq 100.

Including cysteine and phenylalanine, the CDR3 has 15 amino acids. The entry retains the CDR3 DNA only, 45 bases that are in frame from base 1. Germline trimming amounts to 5 bases on V and 8 bases on J, with 11 as the count of junction bases outside the gene matches. CDR1 SGHNT and CDR2 YYREEE were looked up in the germline V gene (reference sequence). In the ViraFEST assay, PBMC were stimulated with viral peptide pools, and antigen-specific CD4+ T cell clonotypes were then identified by expansion using TCR sequencing. After around ten days of culture, CD4+ T cells were isolated with the EasySep CD4+ T cell isolation kit. Two doses of either the BNT162b2 or the mRNA-1273 mRNA SARS-CoV-2 vaccine were administered to participants. The absence of prior SARS-CoV-2 infection in healthy vaccine recipients was confirmed by negative nucleocapsid antibodies before and after vaccination. Each well held two million PBMC cultured in IMDM containing roughly 5% human AB serum, approximately 10 IU/ml IL-2 and gentamicin, along with roughly 10 ug/ml peptides. Half of the culture medium was replaced with fresh IL-2-containing medium on days 3 and 7. Unless noted otherwise, every peptide stimulation condition was cultured in triplicate wells. Using Ficoll-Paque Plus gradient centrifugation, PBMC were separated from whole blood and then either used fresh or cryopreserved at -140C. The overlapping peptide pools covered the spike proteins of SARS-CoV-2 as well as those of the common cold coronaviruses HCoV-NL63, HCoV-OC43 and HCoV-229E. Genomic DNA was extracted from cultured CD4+ T cells with the QIAamp micro DNA kit.

Libraries were built with the immunoSEQ multiplex PCR assay. TCR beta CDR3 sequencing was performed on DNA from the cultured, isolated CD4+ T cells. In the paper's pipeline: Non-productive TCR sequences were discarded, and reads were trimmed to the CDR3 region, with only CDR3s of 7 or more amino acids retained. The MANAFEST web app was used to identify antigen-specific clonotypes by comparing expansion in peptide wells with expansion in reference cultures. Positive clones required FDR<0.05 expansion versus reference and all other wells, odds ratio above 5, and frequency above 0.1% in two replicate wells. A clonotype was defined as cross-reactive if the clonotype was significantly expanded both in SARS-CoV-2 spike wells and in at least one common cold coronavirus spike condition. CDR3 similarity was assessed by Levenshtein distance using the stringdist R package, and unrooted trees were constructed with ape in R 3.6.1. TCRdb carries this immuneACCESS record with in-frame sequences only. Its versions omit some clonotypes, under half of them owing to an unresolved V gene in the studies checked, with the rest unexplained. D and trimming were read from the DNA, whereas the V and J calls and clone size are those reported in that table. Present in this sample are 30,000 to 35,000 clones, 82% of which were seen just once. The ten largest clonotypes hold approximately 1.5% of the sample.

The investigation overall reported the following: Both infection-induced and vaccine-induced clones contracted markedly at late post-vaccination timepoints, which is consistent with waning T cell responses. The study was limited by a small number of convalescent patients, and early post-infection timepoints were lacking. In healthy vaccine recipients, vaccine-induced clones were almost all SARS-CoV-2 mono-reactive, with only 1 of 255 cross-reactive with common cold coronaviruses.

This clone was picked up one time. Its antigen remains unidentified. No clone much larger than this one lies a single base away; base qualities are absent. The chain is encoded by TRBV5-4 joined to TRBJ2-1; 9 central nucleotides agree with TRBD1. Here the sequenced sample was CD4+ T cells from PBMCs cultured with HCoV-NL63 spike peptides, taken after COVID-19 vaccination. This specimen's cell subset or site label, per the study, means: HCoV-NL63 spike overlapping peptide pool stimulation. The sequence derives from a human donor who received a COVID-19 vaccine. Some clones in this sample may be carry-over from other donors' samples. The CDR3 protein is CASRSYRGRKDEQFF. The DNA reads as follows: TGTGCCAGCAGATCTTACAGGGGGCGCAAGGATGAGCAGTTCTTC.